This T cell receptor beta chain emerged from a study of T cells in Graves' hyperthyroidism and ophthalmopathy. Study-level points and caveats: Ophthalmopathy was told apart from stable hyperthyroidism by a 13 V-J model. Expanded thyroid clonotypes (above 0.001) were mostly also found in blood.

Per the germline V gene, CDR1 is KGHDR and CDR2 is SFDVKD. With 4 bases removed from V and 11 bases from J, the gap between germline ends came to 16 bases. The CDR3 sequence is 13 residues long. Each diagnosis was grounded in clinical symptoms, serum thyroxine and TRAb, thyroid ultrasound, and orbital computed tomography. Concerning this clonotype itself: Antigen specificity is unknown.

Researchers took RNA transcripts and amplified the TCR beta CDR3 regions from them. The HTBI set primed first-round TCR CDR3 RT-PCR. TCRdb re-derived calls from the multiplex PCR reads in MiXCR, one entry per CDR3 protein. The sample carries 40,000 to 60,000 distinct CDR3 sequences, roughly 51% recorded once. The chain combines TRBV24-1 with TRBJ1-1, with D possibly being TRBD1 (5 bases). The sequencing sample was made of peripheral blood or thyroid tissue (not recorded which). The receptor was derived from a man aged 18 to 30 with Graves' hyperthyroidism. The CDR3 region is CATSERGSSRAFF. The CDR3 DNA reads as TGTGCCACCAGTGAGAGGGGATCCTCGCGGGCTTTCTTT.